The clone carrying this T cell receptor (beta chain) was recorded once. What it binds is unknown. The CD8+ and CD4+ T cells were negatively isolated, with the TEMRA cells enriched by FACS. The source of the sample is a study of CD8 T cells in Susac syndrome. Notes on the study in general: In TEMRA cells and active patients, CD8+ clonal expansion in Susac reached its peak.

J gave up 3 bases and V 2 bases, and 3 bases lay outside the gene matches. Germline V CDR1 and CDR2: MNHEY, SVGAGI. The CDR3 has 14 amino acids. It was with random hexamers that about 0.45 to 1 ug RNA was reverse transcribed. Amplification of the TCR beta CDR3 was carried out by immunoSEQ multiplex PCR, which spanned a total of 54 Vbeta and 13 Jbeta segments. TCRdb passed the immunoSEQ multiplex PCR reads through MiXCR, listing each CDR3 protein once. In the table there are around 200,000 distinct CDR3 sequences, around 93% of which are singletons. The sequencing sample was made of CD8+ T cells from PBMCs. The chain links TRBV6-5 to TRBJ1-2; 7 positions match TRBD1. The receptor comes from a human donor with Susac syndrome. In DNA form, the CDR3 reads TGTGCCAGCAGTTACGATGGGACAGACTATGGCTACACCTTC. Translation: CASSYDGTDYGYTF.